The 32 T cell receptor beta chains reported below all come from one sample, sequenced in a study of blood T cell repertoires in COVID-19. The assay was immunoSEQ multiplex PCR, and TCRdb's table has in-frame clones only and misses some. The sample has tens of thousands of clones, about nine tenths seen once. The sample taken for sequencing was peripheral blood. These receptors were collected from a middle-aged man with acute or convalescent COVID-19.

The chain couples TRBV5-6 to TRBJ2-7, with D perhaps TRBD1 (6 bases). Trimming took off 0 bases at V and 0 bases at J, with 16 bases between the two ends. Germline-derived CDR1 and CDR2 are SGHDT and YYEEEE. This CDR3 is 17 amino acids long. CDR3 loop: CASSLVAQGFRSYEQYF. The CDR3 DNA follows: TGTGCCAGCAGCTTGGTAGCCCAGGGGTTTCGCTCCTACGAGCAGTACTTC.

The chain couples TRBV25-1 to TRBJ1-1, with D possibly TRBD1 on 6 matching bases. The V end was cut by 1 base, the J end by 12 bases, with 15 bases between. CDR1 MGHDK and CDR2 SYGVNS come from the germline V gene. The CDR3 contains 13 residues. DNA for the CDR3: TGTGCCAGCAGTGAATTGATACAGGGAAAATCTTTCTTT. Translating gives CASSELIQGKSFF.

This clone was observed a handful of times. The V call is TRBV10-2, the J call TRBJ1-2; D is perhaps TRBD1 (5 bases). The CDR3 loop spans 13 amino acids. Germline V gene sequence: CDR1 WSHSY, CDR2 SAAADI. V lost 6 bases, J lost 4 bases, and 12 bases lay in between. The CDR3 is CASSPGRTYGYTF. The CDR3, as DNA: TGCGCCAGCAGCCCAGGGAGGACCTATGGCTACACCTTC.

This sequence joins TRBV27 and TRBJ2-7; TRBD2 matches 10 bases. This CDR3 comprises 16 residues. Germline V gene data show CDR1 as MNHEY and CDR2 as SMNVEV (reference sequence). V shed 8 bases, J shed 2 bases, and the junction held 12 bases outside the gene matches. The CDR3 protein is CASGPTSGWGTYEQYF. The CDR3 DNA follows: TGTGCCAGCGGGCCGACTAGCGGGTGGGGGACCTACGAGCAGTACTTC.

The genes are TRBV4-2 and TRBJ2-3; TRBD2 aligns across 8 bases. There are 18 residues in the CDR3. Germline trimming cut 4 bases from V and 3 bases from J; bases unmatched to any gene: 15. The germline CDR1 and CDR2 sequences are LGHNA and YNFKEQ. CDR3 in DNA: TGTGCCAGCAGCCCTGGGGGTGGGAGCGGGAGTTGGACAGATACGCAGTATTTT. Translation: CASSPGGGSGSWTDTQYF.

The chain joins TRBV25-1 to TRBJ2-7; 9 nucleotides line up with TRBD2. This CDR3 spans 16 amino acids. The germline CDR1 and CDR2 sequences are MGHDK and SYGVNS. Germline trimming cut 0 bases from V and 1 base from J; bases unmatched to any gene: 4. DNA for the CDR3: TGTGCCAGCAGTGAATACAGGCTAGCGGGATCCTACGAGCAGTACTTC. Amino acids: CASSEYRLAGSYEQYF.

The rearrangement joins TRBV3-1 (or the pseudogene TRBV3-2) to TRBJ2-1; 9 bases line up with TRBD2. The germline CDR1 and CDR2 sequences are LGHDT and YNNKEL (reference sequence). The ends lost 1 base at V and 13 bases at J; junction bases unmatched: 11. This CDR3 has 15 residues. CDR3 amino acids: CASSQGRASGTAQFF. For the CDR3, the DNA is TGTGCCAGCAGCCAAGGCCGGGCTAGCGGGACGGCACAGTTCTTC.

The J gene is TRBJ1-1, the V gene TRBV10-3; possible D gene TRBD1, 5 bases. The germline V and J ends were trimmed by 8 bases and 2 bases, with 15 bases remaining between them. CDR3 size: 14 residues. Germline values: CDR1 ENHRY, CDR2 SYGVKD. Here the CDR3 reads CAIGTDSQNTEAFF. DNA of the CDR3: TGTGCCATCGGGACTGACAGCCAAAACACTGAAGCTTTCTTT.

This chain uses TRBV7-2 with TRBJ2-1, with unresolved D. Per the germline V gene, CDR1 is SGHTA and CDR2 is FQGNSA. The ends were cut back, 5 bases at V and 3 bases at J, with 11 bases in the middle. This CDR3 is built from 14 residues. The CDR3 reads CASSPDANYNEQFF. CDR3 bases: TGTGCCAGCAGCCCTGATGCTAACTACAATGAGCAGTTCTTC.

The V and J genes are TRBV7-2 and TRBJ1-2; possible D gene TRBD1, 5 bases. Per germline, CDR1 SGHTA and CDR2 FQGNSA. Trimming took 5 bases from V and 3 from J, leaving 19 bases between them. The CDR3 is 16 amino acids. The CDR3 sequence: CASSRTRPGDYYGYTF. CDR3 DNA: TGTGCCAGCAGCAGGACAAGGCCGGGGGACTACTATGGCTACACCTTC.

This clone was seen more than once but under ten times. The chain joins TRBV19 to TRBJ2-7; 13 positions agree with TRBD2. V was clipped by 5 bases and J by 3 bases; unmatched bases: 4. CDR1 LNHDA and CDR2 SQIVND come from the germline V gene (reference sequence). The CDR3 totals 15 residues. The CDR3 region has the DNA TGTGCCAGTAGTGGCCGACTAGCGGGAGGCTACGAGCAGTACTTC. Protein: CASSGRLAGGYEQYF.

The sample holds one count of this clone. This CDR3 reads CATSRKRGTDTQYF. As DNA, the CDR3 is TGTGCCACCAGCAGGAAGCGGGGCACAGATACGCAGTATTTT. This chain connects TRBV15 to TRBJ2-3; D may be TRBD2 (6 bases). With 3 bases removed from V and 1 base from J, the gap between germline ends came to 8 bases. From germline, CDR1 is LNHNV and CDR2 YYDKDF (reference sequence). CDR3 length equals 14 residues.

The V and J genes are TRBV3-1 (or the pseudogene TRBV3-2) and TRBJ1-2; 7 bases map to TRBD1. Germline values: CDR1 LGHDT, CDR2 YNNKEL (reference sequence). The CDR3 consists of 15 residues. V lost 6 bases to trimming and J lost 4 bases; unmatched junction nucleotides: 11. The CDR3 bases are TGTGCCAGCAGTGACAATTCAGGGGGAGGCTATGGCTACACCTTC. It yields the protein CASSDNSGGGYGYTF.

This clone was picked up one time. The gene calls are TRBV29-1 and TRBJ2-3; TRBD2 matches at 9 bases. The ends lost 6 bases at V and 1 base at J; junction bases unmatched: 8. Germline V gene data show CDR1 as SQVTM and CDR2 as ANQGSEA. CDR3 length equals 15 residues. DNA of the CDR3: TGCAGCGTGGGACCGGGACTAGCAGGCACAGATACGCAGTATTTT. Encoded protein: CSVGPGLAGTDTQYF.

The genes are TRBV19 and TRBJ1-1, with D possibly being TRBD1 (6 bases). Per the germline V gene, CDR1 is LNHDA and CDR2 is SQIVND (reference sequence). Trimming shortened V by 4 bases and J by 10 bases, and 16 bases separated the two germline ends. CDR3 length equals 13 residues. The CDR3 DNA is TGTGCCAGTAGTAGGGGACATCCCGGGGTAGCTTTCTTT. This codes for CASSRGHPGVAFF.

The CDR3 spells CAGNRVSGEKLFF. In DNA form, the CDR3 reads TGTGCCGGTAACAGGGTTTCGGGGGAAAAACTGTTTTTT. The chain couples TRBV6-5 to TRBJ1-4; tentatively, D is TRBD1 (6 bases). This CDR3 is 13 amino acids long. V lost 11 bases to trimming and J lost 8 bases, with 18 bases between them. Germline CDR1 MNHEY, CDR2 SVGAGI.

V and J are TRBV24-1 and TRBJ2-7; 7 bases line up with TRBD2. The germline gives CDR1 KGHDR, CDR2 SFDVKD. CDR3 size: 16 residues. V shed 0 bases and J 3 bases; nucleotides not matched to a gene: 7. CDR3 DNA: TGTGCCACCAGTGATTTGGATGGGAGGGTAATCTACGAGCAGTACTTC. Amino acid sequence: CATSDLDGRVIYEQYF.

This chain connects TRBV18 to TRBJ1-2; D may be TRBD1 (5 bases). CDR1 and CDR2 from the germline V gene are KGHSH and LQKENI. Trimming removed 0 bases from V and 0 bases from J, with 11 bases in between. The CDR3 has 16 residues. The CDR3 loop reads CASSPPQGRANYGYTF. DNA of the CDR3: TGTGCCAGCTCACCACCTCAGGGCCGAGCTAACTATGGCTACACCTTC.

V usage is TRBV5-1 and J usage is TRBJ1-2, with TRBD1 identical over 9 bases. This CDR3 region has 15 residues. The V gene's germline CDR1 is SGHRS and CDR2 YFSETQ. Trimming cost V 3 bases and J 5 bases; bases outside gene matches: 8. CDR3 in amino acids: CASSSTKTGGYGYTF. The CDR3 DNA reads TGCGCCAGCAGCTCGACCAAGACAGGGGGTTATGGCTACACCTTC.

The sample holds a few counts of this clone. The chain is built from TRBV30 and TRBJ1-2; 7 nucleotides match TRBD1. Germline CDR1 GTSNPN, CDR2 SVGIG (reference sequence). The CDR3 has 13 amino acids. The V and J ends lost 2 bases and 5 bases, in that order; junction bases with no gene match: 5. The CDR3 region is CAWSTSGGYGYTF. The CDR3 DNA follows: TGTGCCTGGAGTACCTCAGGGGGGTATGGCTACACCTTC.

The chain uses TRBV15 and TRBJ2-7; 10 nucleotides match TRBD1. The CDR3 contains 14 residues. V gave up 5 bases and J gave up 4 bases; unmatched junction bases: 5. Germline CDR1 and CDR2: LNHNV and YYDKDF (reference sequence). CDR3 in DNA: TGTGCCACCAGCGGCGGGACAGGGGCTTACGAGCAGTACTTC. It specifies CATSGGTGAYEQYF.

This sequence joins TRBV5-1 and TRBJ2-1; D might be TRBD2 (6 bases). Germline values: CDR1 SGHRS, CDR2 YFSETQ. The V end was cut by 5 bases, the J end by 0 bases, with 15 bases between. The CDR3 is 16 residues long. This chain's CDR3 is CASSYSGASSYNEQFF. CDR3 nucleotides: TGCGCCAGCAGTTATAGCGGAGCGAGCTCCTACAATGAGCAGTTCTTC.

The gene calls are TRBV11-3 and TRBJ1-2, with 11 nucleotides matching TRBD1. CDR1 is SGHNT and CDR2 is YENEEA in the germline V gene. This CDR3 region has 15 residues. V dropped 0 bases and J dropped 9; count of bases not matched to a gene: 6. The CDR3 nucleotides read TGTGCCAGCAGCTTAGAAGCCGGACAGGGGGCGTGCTACACCTTC. Encoded protein: CASSLEAGQGACYTF.

The V call is TRBV5-1, the J call TRBJ2-3; TRBD2 is a possible D gene (5 bases). Germline V lookup: CDR1 SGHRS, CDR2 YFSETQ. The V end was cut by 7 bases, the J end by 1 base, with 13 bases between. CDR3 length: 14 amino acids. The CDR3 protein is CASGSDGGTDTQYF. CDR3 DNA sequence: TGCGCCAGCGGGAGTGATGGAGGCACAGATACGCAGTATTTT.

V is TRBV27 and J is TRBJ1-1; D call uncertain. In germline, CDR1 is MNHEY, CDR2 SMNVEV (reference sequence). The CDR3 runs 13 residues. V lost 2 bases and J 4 bases, leaving 8 bases between the germline ends. The CDR3 spells CASSLRGSTEAFF. The CDR3 coding sequence is TGTGCCAGCAGTTTACGCGGGTCCACTGAAGCTTTCTTT.

V is TRBV11-2 and J is TRBJ2-2; 8 bases are a match to TRBD1. The germline CDR1 and CDR2 sequences are SGHAT and FQNNGV. The CDR3 length is 16 residues. After removal of 4 bases from V and 0 bases from J, the junction contained 4 bases not matched to a gene. The CDR3 DNA sequence: TGTGCCAGCAGCTCCTTGGGACAGGCGAACACCGGGGAGCTGTTTTTT. Translation gives CASSSLGQANTGELFF.

This clone came up once. CDR3 sequence reads: CASSEGQGNQPQHF. CDR3 DNA: TGTGCCAGCAGCGAAGGACAGGGGAATCAGCCCCAGCATTTT. This chain uses TRBV11-3 with TRBJ1-5; the match to TRBD1 covers 9 bases. The J segment lost 4 bases and the V segment lost 5 bases, leaving 3 bases of the junction unmatched. The CDR3 length is 14 residues. CDR1 SGHNT and CDR2 YENEEA come from the germline V gene.

The CDR3 spells CASSRGGVTYNEQFF. DNA of the CDR3: TGCGCCAGCAGCCGGGGGGGCGTGACTTACAATGAGCAGTTCTTC. The J gene is TRBJ2-1, the V gene TRBV10-1; TRBD2 matches 8 bases. The CDR3 contains 15 residues. The germline V gene has CDR1 WNHNN and CDR2 SYGVQD (reference sequence). V shed 6 bases, J shed 4 bases, and the junction held 8 bases outside the gene matches.

V gene TRBV7-2 combines with J gene TRBJ2-7; TRBD2 agrees at 15 bases. Losses at the gene ends were 4 bases for V and 6 bases for J; bases not matched to a gene: 4. CDR1 is SGHTA and CDR2 is FQGNSA in the germline V gene. The CDR3 loop spans 15 amino acids. CDR3 coding DNA: TGTGCCAGCAGCTCGGGACTAGCGGGAGGATCCGAGCAGTACTTC. Translation gives CASSSGLAGGSEQYF.

V is TRBV28 and J is TRBJ2-7; maybe TRBD2 (5 bases). Trimming left V 9 bases short and J 3 bases short, with 15 bases between. CDR1 and CDR2 (germline): MDHEN, SYDVKM. The CDR3 consists of 13 residues. CDR3 amino acids: CASKNGNYYEQYF. For the CDR3, the DNA is TGTGCCAGTAAAAACGGGAATTACTACGAGCAGTACTTC. The full variable domain, rest sourced from reference TRBV28 and TRBJ2-7, is DVKVTQSSRYLVKRTGEKVFLECVQDMDHENMFWYRQDPGLGLRLIYFSYDVKMKEKGDIPEGYSVSREKKERFSLILESASTNQTSMYLCASKNGNYYEQYFGPGTRLTVT.

The J gene is TRBJ2-1, the V gene TRBV29-1; 11 bases agree with TRBD1. Trimming removed 5 bases from V and 9 bases from J; junction bases left unmatched: 9. From germline, CDR1 is SQVTM and CDR2 ANQGSEA. The CDR3 loop spans 14 amino acids. The CDR3 DNA reads as TGCAGCGTTACCGGGACAGGGGGGTCCGTTGAGCAGTTCTTC. It codes for CSVTGTGGSVEQFF.

The chain has TRBV6-4 and TRBJ2-3; 11 nucleotides match TRBD2. The V gene end was trimmed by 4 bases and the J gene end by 6 bases; junction bases not matched to a gene: 6. In germline, CDR1 is MRHNA, CDR2 SNTAGT. This CDR3 spans 15 amino acids. DNA for the CDR3: TGTGCCAGCAGTGCCACTAGCGGGAGCGGGGATACGCAGTATTTT. Amino acids: CASSATSGSGDTQYF.